This T cell receptor (beta chain) came from a study of blood T cells in healthy people across ages. Total RNA amounts of at least 5 micrograms were extracted per sample. In its sample, this clonotype was seen once. What it recognizes is unknown. A sample-barcoded 5' primer and a J-beta primer mix were used in a second PCR of roughly 7 to 11 cycles. Each single sample gave us at least 2.5 million CDR3-containing paired-end reads. Via MiXCR, TCRdb re-called the 5' RACE reads, giving one row per CDR3 protein. The sample shows 1.5 million to 2 million distinct CDR3 sequences, 49% of them seen only once. Study-wide findings and caveats: Naive CD4+ cells and diversity were both higher in long-lived donors than in aged donors. From one million sequenced T cells, diversity estimates were lower bounds.

The CDR3 runs 17 residues. CDR1 and CDR2 (germline): LGHNA, YSLEER. J lost 2 bases, V lost 4 bases, and 5 bases had no gene match. The clonotype comes from a woman aged 40 to 50 in good health. J is TRBJ2-3 and V is TRBV4-3; 14 nucleotides agree with TRBD2. The sequencing input was blood. The DNA of the CDR3 is TGCGCCAGCAGCCCCCGGACTAGCGGGGGGCCCACAGATACGCAGTATTTT. This codes for CASSPRTSGGPTDTQYF.